The 21 T cell receptor beta chains reported below all come from one sample, sequenced in a study of graft-versus-host responses after intestinal transplantation. Their target antigens are unknown. Data came from immunoSEQ multiplex PCR; TCRdb stores just in-frame clones and leaves some out. This table holds 100,000 or so clones, approximately 92% found once. The material was unstimulated CD8+ T cells sorted from spleen or lymph node cells, obtained before transplant. The receptors were gathered from a human donor who was the organ donor for an intestinal transplant.

The chain couples TRBV5-6 to TRBJ2-7, with 7 bases aligning to TRBD1. J lost 2 bases, V lost 4 bases, and 6 bases had no gene match. The CDR3 is made up of 14 amino acids. Germline CDR1 reads SGHDT; CDR2 reads YYEEEE. Here the CDR3 reads CASSPTGTAYEQYF. The CDR3 DNA reads TGTGCCAGCAGCCCCACCGGGACAGCCTACGAGCAGTACTTC. Full variable domain (outside the CDR3, taken from reference TRBV5-6 and TRBJ2-7): DAGVTQSPTHLIKTRGQQVTLRCSPKSGHDTVSWYQQALGQGPQFIFQYYEEEERQRGNFPDRFSGHQFPNYSSELNVNALLLGDSALYLCASSPTGTAYEQYFGPGTRLTVT.

The gene calls are TRBV5-1 and TRBJ2-7; D call uncertain. In germline, CDR1 is SGHRS, CDR2 YFSETQ. The CDR3 contains 12 residues. Between the trimmed V and J ends, which lost 0 bases and 7 bases, there was a span of 8 bases. In DNA form, the CDR3 reads TGCGCCAGCAGCTTGGCACCGACAGAGCAGTACTTC. Amino acid sequence: CASSLAPTEQYF.

V and J are TRBV7-9 and TRBJ2-1; 9 bases agree with TRBD2. The CDR3 totals 15 residues. V trimming: 4 bases; J trimming: 8 bases; junction bases outside the gene matches: 9. The germline gives CDR1 SEHNR, CDR2 FQNEAQ (reference sequence). CDR3 nucleotide sequence: TGTGCCAGCAGCTCCCTGGGCGGGAGGGCCTATGAGCAGTTCTTC. Its protein is CASSSLGGRAYEQFF. The variable domain in full, with the rest retrieved from reference TRBV7-9 and TRBJ2-1, is DTGVSQNPRHKITKRGQNVTFRCDPISEHNRLYWYRQTLGQGPEFLTYFQNEAQLEKSRLLSDRFSAERPKGSFSTLEIQRTEQGDSAMYLCASSSLGGRAYEQFFGPGTRLTVL.

Here the CDR3 reads CASSLRGRTEAFF. The CDR3 DNA follows: TGTGCCAGCAGTTTAAGGGGGCGGACTGAAGCTTTCTTT. This chain uses TRBV28 with TRBJ1-1; 7 bases line up with TRBD1. Germline V CDR1 and CDR2: MDHEN, SYDVKM. The CDR3 contains 13 residues. Germline trimming cut 2 bases from V and 5 bases from J; bases unmatched to any gene: 2.

The chain joins TRBV27 to TRBJ1-5; the D gene is possibly TRBD1 (6 bases). The V gene's germline CDR1 is MNHEY and CDR2 SMNVEV (reference sequence). The CDR3 contains 17 residues. V was shortened by 0 bases and J by 5 bases, with 17 bases between the two germline ends. The CDR3 nucleotides read TGTGCCAGCAGTTTATCGAGGGGGATAGGGGGTGATCAGCCCCAGCATTTT. Its translation: CASSLSRGIGGDQPQHF.

J is TRBJ2-7 and V is TRBV15, with D possibly TRBD1 on 6 matching bases. The germline gives CDR1 LNHNV, CDR2 YYDKDF (reference sequence). CDR3 size: 15 residues. V lost 0 bases, J lost 2 bases, and 11 bases lay in between. CDR3 in DNA: TGTGCCACCAGCAGAGAGCCCCGGACAGCCTACGAGCAGTACTTC. Protein product: CATSREPRTAYEQYF. Full variable domain (outside the CDR3, taken from reference TRBV15 and TRBJ2-7): DAMVIQNPRYQVTQFGKPVTLSCSQTLNHNVMYWYQQKSSQAPKLLFHYYDKDFNNEADTPDNFQSRRPNTSFCFLDIRSPGLGDTAMYLCATSREPRTAYEQYFGPGTRLTVT.

V is TRBV27 and J is TRBJ2-7; maybe TRBD2 (5 bases). There are 13 residues in the CDR3. Germline assignment: CDR1 MNHEY and CDR2 SMNVEV (reference sequence). The V end was cut by 2 bases, the J end by 3 bases, with 8 bases between. DNA of the CDR3: TGTGCCAGCAGTTTAACTAGTAGCTACGAGCAGTACTTC. Its translation: CASSLTSSYEQYF.

V and J are TRBV11-2 and TRBJ2-1; 13 bases align to TRBD2. CDR3 length: 19 amino acids. The germline V gene encodes CDR1 SGHAT and CDR2 FQNNGV. V lost 7 bases to trimming and J lost 4 bases; unmatched junction nucleotides: 16. The CDR3 DNA follows: TGTGCCAGCACCACGGAGGGACTAGCGGGATTTCTGGGATACAATGAGCAGTTCTTC. Amino acid sequence: CASTTEGLAGFLGYNEQFF.

This chain joins TRBV9 and TRBJ1-1; D ambiguous. The V gene's germline CDR1 is SGDLS and CDR2 YYNGEE. Trimming shortened V by 4 bases and J by 1 base, and 11 bases separated the two germline ends. The CDR3 is made up of 14 amino acids. The CDR3 DNA follows: TGTGCCAGCAGCCCCCTCGGGGAGAACACTGAAGCTTTCTTT. Translation: CASSPLGENTEAFF. Complete variable domain (other parts from reference TRBV9 and TRBJ1-1): DSGVTQTPKHLITATGQRVTLRCSPRSGDLSVYWYQQSLDQGLQFLIQYYNGEERAKGNILERFSAQQFPDLHSELNLSSLELGDSALYFCASSPLGENTEAFFGQGTRLTVV.

The chain uses TRBV6-1 and TRBJ2-3, with a tentative D call TRBD2 (7 bases). The V and J ends lost 4 bases and 1 base respectively, with 12 bases between them. The CDR3 spans 15 residues. From germline, CDR1 is MNHNS and CDR2 SASEGT. CDR3 nucleotide sequence: TGTGCCAGCAGTGTCGAGGGGGGGGGCACAGATACGCAGTATTTT. Protein sequence: CASSVEGGGTDTQYF.

V is TRBV27 and J is TRBJ1-2; weak D call: TRBD1 (5 bases). This CDR3 has 14 residues. Per germline, CDR1 MNHEY and CDR2 SMNVEV (reference sequence). Trimming shortened V by 5 bases and J by 4 bases, and 14 bases separated the two germline ends. The CDR3 DNA reads as TGTGCCAGCAGTGCCCGAACAGGTCTCTATGGCTACACCTTC. Translating gives CASSARTGLYGYTF.

This chain links TRBV28 with TRBJ2-7; tentative D call: TRBD1 (5 bases). V was cut by 3 bases and J by 0 bases, with 24 bases left in between. Germline CDR1 is MDHEN and CDR2 is SYDVKM. This CDR3 has 19 residues. CDR3: CASSLSFPFRTQLSYEQYF. The CDR3 nucleotides are TGTGCCAGCAGTTTGTCGTTTCCGTTCCGGACACAACTCTCCTACGAGCAGTACTTC. The full variable domain, completed using reference TRBV28 and TRBJ2-7, is DVKVTQSSRYLVKRTGEKVFLECVQDMDHENMFWYRQDPGLGLRLIYFSYDVKMKEKGDIPEGYSVSREKKERFSLILESASTNQTSMYLCASSLSFPFRTQLSYEQYFGPGTRLTVT.

The rearrangement joins TRBV2 to TRBJ1-2, with 11 bases matching TRBD1. Trimming took 1 base from V and 5 from J; bases not matched to a gene: 3. Germline-derived CDR1 and CDR2 are SNHLY and FYNNEI. This CDR3 has 15 amino acids. CDR3 bases: TGTGCCAGCAGTGAAGAAGGGACAGGGGGTTATGGCTACACCTTC. It specifies CASSEEGTGGYGYTF.

V and J are TRBV5-1 and TRBJ2-3; TRBD2 is a possible D gene (6 bases). The CDR3 consists of 15 residues. V was shortened by 0 bases and J by 3 bases, with 11 bases between the two germline ends. Germline V gene data show CDR1 as SGHRS and CDR2 as YFSETQ. The CDR3 protein is CASSLAPAGTDTQYF. The CDR3, as DNA: TGCGCCAGCAGCTTGGCGCCAGCGGGTACAGATACGCAGTATTTT.

The chain couples TRBV13 to TRBJ2-6, with TRBD2 as a possible D gene (7 bases). Looked up from germline, CDR1 is PRHDT and CDR2 is FYEKMQ (reference sequence). The CDR3 runs 19 residues. V was clipped by 4 bases and J by 0 bases, with 19 bases between them. The CDR3 DNA follows: TGTGCCAGCAGCTCCTACTTGCGGGGGCCGACCTCTGGGGCCAACGTCCTGACTTTC. Amino acids: CASSSYLRGPTSGANVLTF.

Note on this clone: The junction shows a germline mismatch at one end, possibly a read error. The rearrangement joins TRBV28 to TRBJ1-1, with D uncertain. The CDR3 length is 11 residues. Per the germline V gene, CDR1 is MDHEN and CDR2 is SYDVKM. As DNA, the CDR3 is TGTGCCAGCAGCTTATATCTAGAAGCTTTCTTT. Encoded protein: CASSLYLEAFF.

The count of this clone is one. This chain joins TRBV28 and TRBJ1-1, with D perhaps matching TRBD1 (5 bases). The V end lost 5 bases, the J end lost 1 base, and 17 bases lay between the germline ends. This CDR3 spans 16 amino acids. Germline V gene data show CDR1 as MDHEN and CDR2 as SYDVKM. The CDR3 spells CASSPEPGGGNTEAFF. The CDR3 region has the DNA TGTGCCAGCAGTCCAGAACCGGGGGGAGGGAACACTGAAGCTTTCTTT.

The rearrangement links TRBV7-8 to TRBJ2-5; D perhaps matches TRBD1 (5 bases). This CDR3 has 18 residues. The germline V gene has CDR1 SGHVS and CDR2 FQNEAQ. V lost 1 base, J lost 5 bases, and 23 bases lay in between. The CDR3 here is CASSLEYVGPGPEETQYF. The CDR3 DNA is TGTGCCAGCAGCTTAGAATATGTGGGTCCAGGGCCGGAGGAGACCCAGTACTTC.

V usage is TRBV5-4 and J usage is TRBJ1-1; D not certain. The V end lost 2 bases, the J end lost 4 bases, and 9 bases lay between the germline ends. The CDR3 runs 13 residues. Germline loops: CDR1 SGHNT, CDR2 YYREEE (reference sequence). The CDR3 sequence: CASSLRVGTEAFF. The CDR3 DNA is TGTGCCAGCAGCTTACGGGTGGGCACTGAAGCTTTCTTT.

The table lists this clone with a few counts. The rearrangement links TRBV5-4 to TRBJ1-1; possibly TRBD1 for D (5 bases). Trimming cost V 2 bases and J 7 bases, with 9 bases left between them. Germline assignment: CDR1 SGHNT and CDR2 YYREEE (reference sequence). This CDR3 has 12 residues. The DNA for the CDR3 is TGTGCCAGCAGCTTAGGGCAGGGTGAAGCTTTCTTT. Its protein product is CASSLGQGEAFF.

The rearrangement uses TRBV2 and TRBJ2-7, with D possibly TRBD1 on 6 matching bases. The CDR3 is 14 amino acids. V lost 3 bases, J lost 5 bases, and 14 bases lay in between. Germline assignment: CDR1 SNHLY and CDR2 FYNNEI. This CDR3 reads CASSDGQGYDEQYF. The DNA for the CDR3 is TGTGCCAGCAGTGATGGGCAGGGGTACGACGAGCAGTACTTC.